These 26 T cell receptor beta chains were sequenced from one sample in a study of blood T cells in healthy people across ages. A second PCR of roughly 7 to 11 cycles used a sample-barcoded 5' primer and a J-beta primer mix. TCRdb recomputed calls from the 5' RACE reads with MiXCR, one row per CDR3 protein. The sample shows over 950,000 distinct CDR3 sequences, 35% to 40% of them seen only once. The sample taken for sequencing was blood. The receptors stem from a man aged 18 to 30 in good health.

Note on this clonotype: One end of the junction is discordant with germline, which a read error may explain. The rearrangement uses TRBV4-3 and TRBJ1-2, with D possibly being TRBD1 (6 bases). Germline assignment: CDR1 LGHNA and CDR2 YSLEER. The CDR3 length is 16 residues. The CDR3, as DNA: TGCGCCAGCAGCCAAGAGGGGGTCGGGGGCCCCTATGGCAACACCTTC. It is translated as CASSQEGVGGPYGNTF.

This clonotype was seen many times. The V and J genes are TRBV12-3 or TRBV12-4 and TRBJ1-1; 7 bases match TRBD1. The length of the CDR3 is 13 residues. Trimming at V came to 5 bases and at J to 3 bases, leaving 3 bases not matched to a gene. CDR3 in DNA: TGTGCCAGCAGTCGACAGGGCGACACTGAAGCTTTCTTT. Protein product: CASSRQGDTEAFF.

This clonotype has ten or more counts. The rearrangement uses TRBV4-3 and TRBJ1-2; no definite D call. Trimming stripped 0 bases from V and 5 bases from J, with 19 bases between. Germline loops: CDR1 LGHNA, CDR2 YSLEER. The CDR3 is made up of 17 amino acids. In nucleotides, the CDR3 is TGCGCCAGCAGCCAAGATCAGACCCGTTCCAAAACTTATGGCTACACCTTC. As protein: CASSQDQTRSKTYGYTF.

V is TRBV6-2 or TRBV6-3 and J is TRBJ2-2; no firm D call. The germline gives CDR1 MNHEY, CDR2 SVGEGT. Trimming cost V 3 bases and J 7 bases, with 12 bases left between them. This CDR3 is built from 14 residues. CDR3 region: CASSYSGFRGELFF. DNA of the CDR3: TGTGCCAGCAGTTATTCAGGTTTTCGCGGGGAGCTGTTTTTT.

The chain joins TRBV10-3 to TRBJ1-4; D uncertain. V dropped 3 bases and J dropped 0 bases, with 8 bases sitting between them. CDR3 length: 15 residues. The germline V gene has CDR1 ENHRY and CDR2 SYGVKD. The CDR3 loop is CAISESIATNEKLFF. The CDR3 coding sequence is TGTGCCATCAGTGAATCTATCGCAACTAATGAAAAACTGTTTTTT.

The chain joins TRBV20-1 to TRBJ2-1; weak D call: TRBD1 (5 bases). The CDR3 has 15 amino acids. Germline V gene lookup returns CDR1 DFQATT and CDR2 SNEGSKA (reference sequence). V dropped 1 base and J dropped 13 bases, with 23 bases sitting between them. The CDR3 DNA follows: TGCAGTGCTAGAGTCCCAGGGCGTAACCCAGAGACCCAGTTCTTC. Translated, it gives CSARVPGRNPETQFF.

The genes are TRBV6-6 and TRBJ2-7; D assignment may be TRBD1 or TRBD2 (5 bases each). This CDR3 contains 14 residues. V was shortened by 3 bases and J by 2 bases, with 11 bases between the two germline ends. CDR1 MNHNY and CDR2 SVGAGI come from the germline V gene (reference sequence). CDR3 protein: CASSYGTPPYEQYF. For the CDR3, the DNA is TGTGCCAGCAGTTATGGGACGCCTCCCTACGAGCAGTACTTC.

This clonotype turned up a few times. The gene calls are TRBV20-1 and TRBJ1-2; D uncertain. Germline-derived CDR1 and CDR2 are DFQATT and SNEGSKA (reference sequence). The CDR3 sequence is 10 residues long. V lost 6 bases to trimming and J lost 7 bases, with 9 bases between them. The CDR3 is CSAADSGYTF. CDR3 in DNA: TGCAGTGCGGCGGACTCTGGCTACACCTTC.

The genes are TRBV20-1 and TRBJ2-5; 9 nucleotides match TRBD2. The ends lost 6 bases at V and 11 bases at J; junction bases unmatched: 19. The CDR3 has 15 amino acids. The germline V gene has CDR1 DFQATT and CDR2 SNEGSKA (reference sequence). Written as DNA, the CDR3 is TGCAGTGCCACCCTGGGGACTAGCCGAGGGTTAGGGCAGTACTTC. This encodes CSATLGTSRGLGQYF.

This clonotype was recorded many times. This chain links TRBV12-3 or TRBV12-4 with TRBJ2-7; D is tentatively TRBD1 or TRBD2 (6 bases each). The CDR3 runs 15 residues. Trimming removed 6 bases from V and 0 bases from J, with 15 bases in between. The CDR3: CASRGAGRHSYEQYF. The CDR3, as DNA: TGTGCCAGCAGGGGGGCGGGAAGACACTCCTACGAGCAGTACTTC.

The chain recombines TRBV20-1 with TRBJ1-1; D is perhaps TRBD1 (5 bases). The CDR3 sequence is 17 residues long. CDR1 is DFQATT and CDR2 is SNEGSKA in the germline V gene (reference sequence). V was trimmed by 1 base and J by 2 bases, leaving 20 bases between them. The DNA of the CDR3 is TGCAGTGCTAGAGGTGGAATGGGGCTGCACTTTAACACTGAAGCTTTCTTT. Encoded protein: CSARGGMGLHFNTEAFF.

The V call is TRBV6-2 or TRBV6-3, the J call TRBJ2-1, with D perhaps matching TRBD1 (5 bases). CDR3 length equals 17 residues. V lost 6 bases, J lost 0 bases, and 18 bases lay in between. Germline CDR1 is MNHEY and CDR2 is SVGEGT. CDR3 sequence reads: CASRPLLRDDSYNEQFF. The CDR3 DNA sequence: TGTGCCAGCAGGCCACTCCTCAGGGATGACTCCTACAATGAGCAGTTCTTC.

This clonotype was picked up a small number of times. V and J are TRBV12-5 and TRBJ1-6; tentative D call: TRBD1 (5 bases). Looked up from germline, CDR1 is LGHNT and CDR2 is FRNRAP. V was clipped by 7 bases and J by 6 bases, with 13 bases between them. This CDR3 has 14 residues. The CDR3 spells CASVGAASNSPLHF. CDR3 DNA sequence: TGTGCTAGTGTCGGGGCAGCCTCTAATTCACCCCTCCACTTT.

The V and J genes are TRBV11-1 and TRBJ2-5; possible D gene TRBD1, 5 bases. The CDR3 is 13 residues long. Per the germline V gene, CDR1 is SGHAT and CDR2 is FQDESV (reference sequence). Trimming shortened V by 2 bases and J by 4 bases, and 8 bases separated the two germline ends. The CDR3 sequence: CASSLRDRETQYF. The CDR3 DNA sequence: TGTGCCAGCAGCTTAAGAGACAGAGAGACCCAGTACTTC.

This clonotype occurred a few times. The genes are TRBV5-1 and TRBJ2-3; 9 nucleotides match TRBD1. The CDR3 is 15 residues long. Germline trimming cut 0 bases from V and 5 bases from J; bases unmatched to any gene: 4. CDR1 SGHRS and CDR2 YFSETQ come from the germline V gene. DNA for the CDR3: TGCGCCAGCAGCTTGGACGGACAGGGGATAGATACGCAGTATTTT. As protein: CASSLDGQGIDTQYF.

This clonotype has only a few counts. This chain joins TRBV12-3 or TRBV12-4 and TRBJ1-1; 7 nucleotides line up with TRBD1. The CDR3 sequence is 12 residues long. With V trimmed by 6 bases and J by 7 bases, 5 bases remained unmatched. CDR3 bases: TGTGCCAGCAGCAGCCAGGGGGTTGAAGCTTTCTTT. Translated, it gives CASSSQGVEAFF.

This chain joins TRBV4-1 and TRBJ2-3, with 12 bases that match TRBD2. This CDR3 has 16 residues. Losses at the gene ends were 5 bases for V and 3 bases for J; bases not matched to a gene: 6. Germline V gene sequence: CDR1 MGHRA, CDR2 YSYEKL. CDR3 amino acids: CASSSTSGGWTDTQYF. CDR3 DNA: TGCGCCAGCAGCTCGACTAGCGGGGGATGGACAGATACGCAGTATTTT.

This clonotype has more than one count but fewer than ten. This chain links TRBV12-3 or TRBV12-4 with TRBJ2-3, with TRBD1 identical over 7 bases. V lost 6 bases to trimming and J lost 6 bases; unmatched junction nucleotides: 9. The CDR3 is 14 residues long. The CDR3 sequence: CASSRTGGEDTQYF. The CDR3, as DNA: TGTGCCAGCAGCCGGACAGGCGGTGAGGATACGCAGTATTTT.

This clonotype was picked up a small number of times. The chain uses TRBV6-2 or TRBV6-3 and TRBJ1-1, with D maybe TRBD1 (6 bases). Trimming left V 10 bases short and J 4 bases short, with 13 bases between. The CDR3 is 12 residues long. The germline V gene has CDR1 MNHEY and CDR2 SVGEGT. The CDR3 sequence: CATLQGATEAFF. The DNA of the CDR3 is TGTGCCACCCTACAGGGAGCCACTGAAGCTTTCTTT.

This rearrangement joins TRBV6-1 to TRBJ2-7, with D unresolved. The J call may be in error: the DNA end matches TRBJ2-5 better. This CDR3 has 15 amino acids. Germline V gene lookup returns CDR1 MNHNS and CDR2 SASEGT. The CDR3: CASSEGVGNSKTQYF. DNA for the CDR3: TGTGCCAGCAGTGAAGGGGTGGGGAATTCGAAGACCCAGTACTTC.

This rearrangement joins TRBV4-3 to TRBJ1-2; 7 bases align to TRBD1. Germline V gene sequence: CDR1 LGHNA, CDR2 YSLEER. The V and J ends lost 0 bases and 8 bases, in that order; junction bases with no gene match: 9. This CDR3 contains 15 residues. The CDR3 loop reads CASSQDSTGWWGYTF. CDR3 bases: TGCGCCAGCAGCCAAGATTCGACAGGGTGGTGGGGCTACACCTTC.

There are a few counts of this clonotype. This chain joins TRBV12-3 or TRBV12-4 and TRBJ1-2, with D unclear. V lost 6 bases and J lost 1, with 6 bases in between. CDR3 size: 12 residues. CDR3 in DNA: TGTGCCAGCAGGGGTTTTAACTATGGCTACACCTTC. Protein product: CASRGFNYGYTF.

This clonotype was detected a few times. The J gene is TRBJ2-1, the V gene TRBV6-5, with D possibly matching TRBD1 (5 bases). Germline V CDR1 and CDR2: MNHEY, SVGAGI. V lost 9 bases and J 4 bases, leaving 19 bases between the germline ends. This CDR3 contains 15 residues. CDR3 protein: CASNSFLGPYNEQFF. The CDR3 DNA follows: TGTGCCAGTAATTCCTTTTTGGGGCCATACAATGAGCAGTTCTTC.

Only a few counts were recorded for this clonotype. The rearrangement links TRBV20-1 to TRBJ1-1; D is unresolved. The germline gives CDR1 DFQATT, CDR2 SNEGSKA (reference sequence). The CDR3 length is 13 residues. The V end was cut by 3 bases, the J end by 2 bases, with 10 bases between. CDR3 protein: CSASADQNTEAFF. For the CDR3, the DNA is TGCAGTGCTAGTGCAGACCAAAACACTGAAGCTTTCTTT.

This clonotype came up a few times. V gene TRBV12-3 or TRBV12-4 combines with J gene TRBJ1-3, with unresolved D. The CDR3 has 13 amino acids. Trimming cost V 6 bases and J 0 bases, with 6 bases left between them. CDR3 residues: CASSHSSGNTIYF. DNA of the CDR3: TGTGCCAGCAGCCATTCCTCTGGAAACACCATATATTTT.

There are a few counts of this clonotype. Here the CDR3 DNA reads TGTGCCATCAGTGAGGGTGACTTTAGCTCCTATAATTCACCCCTCCACTTT. It encodes CAISEGDFSSYNSPLHF. This rearrangement joins TRBV10-3 to TRBJ1-6, with D unresolved. There are 17 residues in the CDR3. The V gene lost 2 bases and the J gene lost 0 bases, with 11 bases spanning the gap. The germline V gene encodes CDR1 ENHRY and CDR2 SYGVKD.